The text below deals with one T cell receptor (beta chain). Its antigen remains unknown. TCR beta was sequenced from UMI-tagged 5' RACE libraries. TCRdb reanalyzed the 5' RACE reads and collapses them to one entry per CDR3 protein, without DNA. Its table records about 17,000 distinct CDR3 sequences. There are 13 residues in the CDR3. Per germline, CDR1 MNHNS and CDR2 SASEGT. The data originate from a study of human CD8 memory T cell subsets. The study, taken as a whole, reports: Diversity was similarly high in stem-like memory and precursor exhausted T cells, which was not the case for effector memory cells.

The CCR7+ PD-1- TIGIT- phenotype marked stem-like memory CD8+ T cells (TSTEM). Negative magnetic selection enriched total CD8+ T cells. The sample taken for sequencing was CD8+ stem-like memory T cells (TSCM and TCM) sorted from PBMCs. Subset denoted: stem-like memory CD8 T cells (TSTEM), CCR7+ PD-1- TIGIT-. The chain uses TRBV6-1 and TRBJ2-7. The TCR sequence derives from a human donor in good health. The CDR3 loop is CASSVFPTYEQYF.